One and the same sample provided the 18 T cell receptor beta chains below, sequenced in a study of blood T cell repertoires in COVID-19. Assay: immunoSEQ multiplex PCR; the TCRdb copy retains only in-frame clones and omits some. The data contain 110,000 or so clones, over 75% of them seen just once; the ten biggest clones take up about 3.8%. Sequencing was done on a sample of peripheral blood. The receptors here all came from a man aged 50 or older with acute or convalescent COVID-19.

This chain uses TRBV11-1 with TRBJ2-1; D possibly corresponds to TRBD2 (6 bases). In germline, CDR1 is SGHAT, CDR2 FQDESV (reference sequence). This CDR3 contains 14 residues. V was cut by 8 bases and J by 4 bases, with 15 bases left in between. The CDR3 region has the DNA TGTGCCAGCTCCCTCGGGGGATCTTACAATGAGCAGTTCTTC. This encodes CASSLGGSYNEQFF.

The chain links TRBV15 to TRBJ1-6; D is uncertain. V was cut by 1 base and J by 7 bases, with 14 bases left in between. CDR3 length: 16 amino acids. Germline V lookup: CDR1 LNHNV, CDR2 YYDKDF (reference sequence). For the CDR3, the DNA is TGTGCCACCAGCAGAGCCCTAGGAGGAGCAAATTCACCCCTCCACTTT. Encoded protein: CATSRALGGANSPLHF.

The chain recombines TRBV11-2 with TRBJ2-1, with 13 bases lining up with TRBD2. The trim removed 1 base at V and 7 bases at J, leaving 7 bases unmatched. Looked up from germline, CDR1 is SGHAT and CDR2 is FQNNGV. There are 17 residues in the CDR3. The CDR3 spells CASSLGRTSGSGNEQFF. CDR3 in DNA: TGTGCCAGCAGCTTAGGGAGGACTAGCGGGAGCGGGAATGAGCAGTTCTTC.

A few counts support this clone. The chain has TRBV10-3 and TRBJ2-3; D is ambiguous. This CDR3 region has 13 residues. In germline, CDR1 is ENHRY, CDR2 SYGVKD. V was pared by 6 bases and J by 6 bases, with 13 bases between. The CDR3 coding sequence is TGTGCCATCAGCGCCGGTCTCGCTGATACGCAGTATTTT. It codes for CAISAGLADTQYF.

The chain recombines TRBV18 with TRBJ1-2; D possibly corresponds to TRBD1 (6 bases). Germline-derived CDR1 and CDR2 are KGHSH and LQKENI. The CDR3 length is 15 residues. Between the trimmed V and J ends, which lost 3 bases and 5 bases, there was a span of 16 bases. For the CDR3, the DNA is TGTGCCAGCTCACCCCCATCGGGGGGGGCGTATGGCTACACCTTC. Encoded protein: CASSPPSGGAYGYTF.

The genes are TRBV4-1 and TRBJ2-3; TRBD1 is a possible D gene (5 bases). The CDR3 length is 16 residues. Germline CDR1 is MGHRA and CDR2 is YSYEKL. V was trimmed by 0 bases and J by 2 bases, leaving 12 bases between them. The CDR3 here is CASSQEPARATDTQYF. Here the CDR3 DNA reads TGCGCCAGCAGCCAAGAACCTGCCAGGGCCACAGATACGCAGTATTTT.

This clone was counted between two and nine times. The chain employs TRBV7-8 and TRBJ1-5; no definite D call. This CDR3 contains 19 residues. V was shortened by 2 bases and J by 0 bases, with 20 bases between the two germline ends. Germline V gene sequence: CDR1 SGHVS, CDR2 FQNEAQ. The CDR3 loop is CASSLNLSGYLYSNQPQHF. The CDR3 region has the DNA TGTGCCAGCAGCTTAAACCTCAGCGGGTATCTATATAGCAATCAGCCCCAGCATTTT. The full variable domain, rest sourced from reference TRBV7-8 and TRBJ1-5, is GAGVSQSPRYKVAKRGQDVALRCDPISGHVSLFWYQQALGQGPEFLTYFQNEAQLDKSGLPSDRFFAERPEGSVSTLKIQRTQQEDSAVYLCASSLNLSGYLYSNQPQHFGDGTRLSIL.

The V and J genes are TRBV7-9 and TRBJ2-1; D may be TRBD2 (6 bases). Trimming took 3 bases from V and 10 from J, leaving 19 bases between them. The CDR3 sequence is 15 residues long. Per germline, CDR1 SEHNR and CDR2 FQNEAQ (reference sequence). CDR3 region: CASSFPGLQTREQFF. In DNA form, the CDR3 reads TGTGCCAGCAGCTTTCCGGGACTCCAAACAAGGGAGCAGTTCTTC.

The chain carries TRBV11-3 and TRBJ2-5; perhaps TRBD2 as D (5 bases). V gave up 3 bases and J gave up 1 base, with 12 bases separating them. The CDR3 runs 15 residues. Germline values: CDR1 SGHNT, CDR2 YENEEA. The CDR3 region is CASSLEALSQETQYF. The CDR3 nucleotides are TGTGCCAGCAGCTTGGAGGCTCTCAGCCAAGAGACCCAGTACTTC.

This clone was detected only a few times. V is TRBV19 and J is TRBJ1-5; 7 bases map to TRBD1. This CDR3 has 17 residues. The V segment lost 3 bases and the J segment 3 bases; nucleotides outside the gene matches: 11. Germline loops: CDR1 LNHDA, CDR2 SQIVND (reference sequence). The CDR3 DNA reads TGTGCCAGTAGTATCATCGGGACAGATTACTACAATCAGCCCCAGCATTTT. Protein sequence: CASSIIGTDYYNQPQHF.

The chain recombines TRBV27 with TRBJ1-5, with D unresolved. Germline V gene data show CDR1 as MNHEY and CDR2 as SMNVEV (reference sequence). The CDR3 runs 15 residues. The V end was cut by 2 bases, the J end by 2 bases, with 10 bases between. For the CDR3, the DNA is TGTGCCAGCAGTTTAACCTGGCACCGCAATCAGCCCCAGCATTTT. Translated, it gives CASSLTWHRNQPQHF.

The CDR3, as DNA: TGTGCCAGTAGTATATCAGGGACTAACTATGGCTACACCTTC. This encodes CASSISGTNYGYTF. This rearrangement joins TRBV19 to TRBJ1-2; possibly TRBD1 for D (5 bases). Trimming pared 2 bases from V and 0 bases from J, leaving 7 bases between. The CDR3 spans 14 residues. Germline CDR1 LNHDA, CDR2 SQIVND (reference sequence).

The J gene is TRBJ1-4, the V gene TRBV28; D might be TRBD1 (5 bases). V was pared by 4 bases and J by 12 bases, with 15 bases between. The length of the CDR3 is 13 residues. The germline V gene encodes CDR1 MDHEN and CDR2 SYDVKM. This chain's CDR3 is CASSSSAGGELFF. The CDR3 region has the DNA TGTGCCAGCAGTTCATCGGCCGGAGGGGAACTGTTTTTT. The full variable domain, its missing parts supplied by reference TRBV28 and TRBJ1-4, is DVKVTQSSRYLVKRTGEKVFLECVQDMDHENMFWYRQDPGLGLRLIYFSYDVKMKEKGDIPEGYSVSREKKERFSLILESASTNQTSMYLCASSSSAGGELFFGSGTQLSVL.

The chain uses TRBV2 and TRBJ2-1; 15 bases align to TRBD2. Germline lookup yields CDR1 SNHLY and CDR2 FYNNEI. J lost 4 bases, V lost 4 bases, and 11 bases had no gene match. This CDR3 contains 19 residues. The CDR3 is CASSGNGLAGGHRYNEQFF. CDR3 nucleotide sequence: TGTGCCAGCAGTGGCAACGGACTAGCGGGGGGGCATAGGTACAATGAGCAGTTCTTC.

The chain employs TRBV5-1 and TRBJ1-2; 7 nucleotides agree with TRBD1. CDR3 length: 16 amino acids. Germline V CDR1 and CDR2: SGHRS, YFSETQ. With V trimmed by 0 bases and J by 0 bases, 5 bases remained unmatched. The CDR3 region is CASSLVGGPANYGYTF. CDR3 DNA sequence: TGCGCCAGCAGCTTGGTAGGGGGCCCCGCTAACTATGGCTACACCTTC.

The chain uses TRBV7-6 and TRBJ2-7; 12 bases are shared with TRBD2. CDR3 size: 18 residues. The germline gives CDR1 SGHVS, CDR2 FNYEAQ. V shed 3 bases and J 4 bases; nucleotides not matched to a gene: 13. The CDR3 loop reads CASSFDPSGGANLYEQYF. Here the CDR3 DNA reads TGTGCCAGCAGCTTTGACCCTAGCGGGGGGGCTAATTTGTACGAGCAGTACTTC.

The chain has TRBV15 and TRBJ1-5; possibly TRBD1 for D (5 bases). CDR3 length: 17 residues. Germline V gene sequence: CDR1 LNHNV, CDR2 YYDKDF (reference sequence). V was clipped by 8 bases and J by 2 bases, with 22 bases between them. This CDR3 is CATRPGTRAGGNQPQHF. In nucleotides, the CDR3 is TGTGCCACCCGTCCCGGGACTAGGGCCGGGGGCAATCAGCCCCAGCATTTT.

The chain combines TRBV10-3 with TRBJ2-1; D not certain. Trimming pared 6 bases from V and 7 bases from J, leaving 7 bases between. The length of the CDR3 is 11 residues. Germline V lookup: CDR1 ENHRY, CDR2 SYGVKD. This chain's CDR3 is CAIRLSNEQFF. The CDR3 coding sequence is TGTGCCATCAGGCTTAGTAATGAGCAGTTCTTC.